This T cell receptor beta chain derives from a study of T cells in Graves' hyperthyroidism and ophthalmopathy. If no ophthalmopathy progression occurred within 18 months, Graves' hyperthyroidism was stable. Clinical symptoms, serum thyroxine and TRAb, thyroid ultrasound and orbital computed tomography together formed the diagnostic basis. RNA transcripts yielded amplified TCR beta CDR3 regions. Researchers ran a first-round RT-PCR on the TCR CDR3 using the HTBI primer set. A single record per CDR3 protein comes from TCRdb applying MiXCR to the multiplex PCR reads. The table lists about 560,000 distinct CDR3 sequences, 15% to 18% of them singletons. This clonotype was counted ten times or more. The specimen sequenced was blood. This TCR was sampled from a woman in her twenties or thirties with Graves' hyperthyroidism.

The CDR3 nucleotides are TGTGCCAGCAGTTTCGGGACAGGGGGCGTTGAAGCTTTCTTT. It encodes CASSFGTGGVEAFF. The gene calls are TRBV12-3 or TRBV12-4 and TRBJ1-1, with 12 bases aligning to TRBD1. CDR3 length equals 14 residues. Trimming took 3 bases from V and 7 from J; bases not matched to a gene: 3.